The rows below give T cell receptor beta chains drawn from one sample of a study of T cells in localized non-small cell lung cancer. Generated by immunoSEQ multiplex PCR, the TCRdb table keeps only in-frame clones and is missing some. Of about 25,000 clones listed, about nine tenths are singletons. This specimen was peripheral blood mononuclear cells, taken before any cancer treatment. These receptor sequences come from a woman aged 35 to 69 with stage III lung adenocarcinoma. Both conserved end residues are part of each CDR3. Fields, in order: clone size, J gene, D gene, V gene, CDR3 DNA, CDR3 protein. A D gene is named only where the DNA matches it firmly. Some rows have no size entry. The others give once, few or many, or a class for an expanded clone.

abundance: -; j_gene: TRBJ2-3; d_gene: -; v_gene: TRBV6-6; CDR3nt: TGTGCCAGCAGTTACCTCTCTGGGGCCACAGATACGCAGTATTTT; CDR3aa: CASSYLSGATDTQYF
abundance: -; j_gene: TRBJ2-5; d_gene: TRBD2; v_gene: TRBV27; CDR3nt: TGTGCCAGCAGTTTAGGGCGGGGGGCTAAAGAGACCCAGTACTTC; CDR3aa: CASSLGRGAKETQYF
abundance: -; j_gene: TRBJ2-2; d_gene: -; v_gene: TRBV30; CDR3nt: TGTGCCACTGGTAGGGGGAGATCCACCGGGGAGCTGTTTTTT; CDR3aa: CATGRGRSTGELFF
abundance: once; j_gene: TRBJ2-1; d_gene: -; v_gene: TRBV9; CDR3nt: TGTGCCAGCAGCGTAGAACTAGACCCTAAGGAGCAGTTCTTC; CDR3aa: CASSVELDPKEQFF
abundance: -; j_gene: TRBJ2-5; d_gene: -; v_gene: TRBV27; CDR3nt: TGTGCCAGCAGCATAGCAATGGCGGTGGTGGAGACCCAGTACTTC; CDR3aa: CASSIAMAVVETQYF
abundance: once; j_gene: TRBJ1-6; d_gene: -; v_gene: TRBV13; CDR3nt: TGTGCCAGCAGCTTCGGGAAATATAATTCACCCCTCCACTTT; CDR3aa: CASSFGKYNSPLHF
abundance: -; j_gene: TRBJ2-3; d_gene: TRBD1; v_gene: TRBV7-6; CDR3nt: TGTGCCAGCAGCCTAAGGACAGGGGCTAGCACAGATACGCAGTATTTT; CDR3aa: CASSLRTGASTDTQYF
abundance: -; j_gene: TRBJ1-2; d_gene: -; v_gene: TRBV7-9; CDR3nt: TGTGCCAGCAGCGCCGCCTTCACACGCAACTATGGCTACACCTTC; CDR3aa: CASSAAFTRNYGYTF
abundance: -; j_gene: TRBJ2-7; d_gene: -; v_gene: TRBV5-6; CDR3nt: TGTGCCAGCAGCTTGGGACTAGGCTACGAGCAGTACTTC; CDR3aa: CASSLGLGYEQYF
abundance: -; j_gene: TRBJ1-2; d_gene: TRBD1; v_gene: TRBV4-1; CDR3nt: TGCGCCAGCAGCCAAGGGAGGGACAGGGGGCTGTATGGCTACACCTTC; CDR3aa: CASSQGRDRGLYGYTF
abundance: once; j_gene: TRBJ2-1; d_gene: -; v_gene: TRBV7-6; CDR3nt: TGTGCCAGCAGCCCACCCGCCGGGGCCAGGGATAAGTACAATGAGCAGTTCTTC; CDR3aa: CASSPPAGARDKYNEQFF
abundance: -; j_gene: TRBJ2-1; d_gene: -; v_gene: TRBV11-2; CDR3nt: TGTGCCAGCAGCTTGTGGGAAGGCCATGAGCAGTTCTTC; CDR3aa: CASSLWEGHEQFF
abundance: -; j_gene: TRBJ1-2; d_gene: -; v_gene: TRBV10-3; CDR3nt: TGTGCCATCAGTGATTGGGGGGCTAGGTATGGCTACACCTTC; CDR3aa: CAISDWGARYGYTF
abundance: -; j_gene: TRBJ2-1; d_gene: -; v_gene: TRBV28; CDR3nt: TGTGCCAGCAGATCTCCTAGCACTACCCCCACCAATGAGCAGTTCTTC; CDR3aa: CASRSPSTTPTNEQFF
abundance: -; j_gene: TRBJ1-2; d_gene: -; v_gene: TRBV20-1; CDR3nt: TGCAGTGCTAGAGACCACGAGGGCTACACCTTC; CDR3aa: CSARDHEGYTF
abundance: -; j_gene: TRBJ1-3; d_gene: TRBD1; v_gene: TRBV9; CDR3nt: TGTGCCAGCAGCGTAGGGGGACAGATTGGAGACACCATATATTTT; CDR3aa: CASSVGGQIGDTIYF
abundance: -; j_gene: TRBJ1-2; d_gene: TRBD1; v_gene: TRBV29-1; CDR3nt: TGCAGCGTTGAAGAGCCCAGGGGGCTAGCCAATGGCTACACCTTC; CDR3aa: CSVEEPRGLANGYTF
abundance: -; j_gene: TRBJ1-1; d_gene: -; v_gene: TRBV10-1; CDR3nt: TGCGCCAGCAGTGAGAGGGGCCTTGGCACTGAAGCTTTCTTT; CDR3aa: CASSERGLGTEAFF
abundance: -; j_gene: TRBJ1-4; d_gene: -; v_gene: TRBV5-1; CDR3nt: TGCGCCAGCAGCTTGGGCGCAACTAATGAAAAACTGTTTTTT; CDR3aa: CASSLGATNEKLFF
abundance: -; j_gene: TRBJ2-3; d_gene: TRBD1; v_gene: TRBV25-1; CDR3nt: TGTGCCAGCAGTGAAGACAGGGGGCAAGCAGATACGCAGTATTTT; CDR3aa: CASSEDRGQADTQYF
abundance: -; j_gene: TRBJ2-7; d_gene: TRBD1; v_gene: TRBV5-4; CDR3nt: TGTGCCAGCAGCTTGGCCGAACAGGGGTACTACGAGCAGTACTTC; CDR3aa: CASSLAEQGYYEQYF
abundance: -; j_gene: TRBJ2-7; d_gene: -; v_gene: TRBV6-1; CDR3nt: TGTGCCAGCAGTGATAAAGGATACGAGCAGTACTTC; CDR3aa: CASSDKGYEQYF
abundance: -; j_gene: TRBJ1-1; d_gene: -; v_gene: TRBV18; CDR3nt: TGTGCCAGCTCACAGGGAGCAAACACTGAAGCTTTCTTT; CDR3aa: CASSQGANTEAFF
abundance: -; j_gene: TRBJ1-5; d_gene: -; v_gene: TRBV27; CDR3nt: TGTGCCAGCAGTTTCCGGGACACTGCCCAGCCCCAGCATTTT; CDR3aa: CASSFRDTAQPQHF
abundance: -; j_gene: TRBJ2-1; d_gene: -; v_gene: TRBV9; CDR3nt: TGTGCCAGCAGCGTAGCTACCAGGGGCAATGAGCAGTTCTTC; CDR3aa: CASSVATRGNEQFF
abundance: -; j_gene: TRBJ2-2; d_gene: -; v_gene: TRBV9; CDR3nt: TGTGCCAGCAGCGTAGTGGCCAGGGGGAACACCGGGGAGCTGTTTTTT; CDR3aa: CASSVVARGNTGELFF
abundance: -; j_gene: TRBJ2-3; d_gene: -; v_gene: TRBV9; CDR3nt: TGTGCCAGCAGCAAGACCGGGACTAGCACAGATACGCAGTATTTT; CDR3aa: CASSKTGTSTDTQYF
abundance: -; j_gene: TRBJ1-1; d_gene: TRBD1; v_gene: TRBV25-1; CDR3nt: TGTGCCAGCAGTGACTCGACAGGGGGGGACACTGAAGCTTTCTTT; CDR3aa: CASSDSTGGDTEAFF
abundance: -; j_gene: TRBJ2-3; d_gene: TRBD1; v_gene: TRBV18; CDR3nt: TGTGCCAGCTCACCCCGGCCGACAGGGTCGAGCACAGATACGCAGTATTTT; CDR3aa: CASSPRPTGSSTDTQYF
abundance: -; j_gene: TRBJ2-5; d_gene: TRBD1; v_gene: TRBV5-1; CDR3nt: TGCGCCTCTGCCCCGGGACAGGGGTTCGAGACCCAGTACTTC; CDR3aa: CASAPGQGFETQYF
abundance: -; j_gene: TRBJ2-2; d_gene: TRBD1; v_gene: TRBV7-8; CDR3nt: TGTGCCAGCAGCTCCAGAGACAGGGCACCGAACACCGGGGAGCTGTTTTTT; CDR3aa: CASSSRDRAPNTGELFF
abundance: few; j_gene: TRBJ1-5; d_gene: -; v_gene: TRBV7-9; CDR3nt: TGTGCCAGCAGCCCCCCTAATCAGCCCCAGCATTTT; CDR3aa: CASSPPNQPQHF
abundance: -; j_gene: TRBJ2-3; d_gene: TRBD2; v_gene: TRBV19; CDR3nt: TGTGCCAGTAGTATAGAAGCGGGAGTAACAGATACGCAGTATTTT; CDR3aa: CASSIEAGVTDTQYF
abundance: -; j_gene: TRBJ1-1; d_gene: -; v_gene: TRBV6-1; CDR3nt: TGTGCCAGCAGTGAAAAGGGGAGGTGGAACACTGAAGCTTTCTTT; CDR3aa: CASSEKGRWNTEAFF
abundance: -; j_gene: TRBJ2-7; d_gene: TRBD2; v_gene: TRBV28; CDR3nt: TGTGCCAGCAGTTTGTTCCCCAGGCGCAGGACTAGCGGGAGGCCTTACGAGCAGTACTTC; CDR3aa: CASSLFPRRRTSGRPYEQYF
abundance: -; j_gene: TRBJ1-2; d_gene: -; v_gene: TRBV7-9; CDR3nt: TGTGCCAGCAGCTTGTTTAGGGCCGATGGCTACACCTTC; CDR3aa: CASSLFRADGYTF
abundance: -; j_gene: TRBJ2-5; d_gene: -; v_gene: TRBV25-1; CDR3nt: TGTGCCCCTAGGAGGACGGAGGACCAAGAGACCCAGTACTTC; CDR3aa: CAPRRTEDQETQYF
abundance: -; j_gene: TRBJ2-1; d_gene: -; v_gene: TRBV4-1; CDR3nt: TGCGCCAGCAGCGGGACTTACAATGAGCAGTTCTTC; CDR3aa: CASSGTYNEQFF
abundance: -; j_gene: TRBJ2-3; d_gene: -; v_gene: TRBV11-2; CDR3nt: TGTGCCAGCAGCTTAGTTTCGCAGTATTTT; CDR3aa: CASSLVSQYF
abundance: -; j_gene: TRBJ2-7; d_gene: -; v_gene: TRBV5-1; CDR3nt: TGCGCCAGCAGCTTGGGTGAGGGACCCAGGTACGAGCAGTACTTC; CDR3aa: CASSLGEGPRYEQYF
abundance: -; j_gene: TRBJ1-1; d_gene: -; v_gene: TRBV21-1; CDR3nt: TGTGCCAGCAGCAAAGGTACCGGACAGGATGAAGCTTTCTTT; CDR3aa: CASSKGTGQDEAFF
abundance: -; j_gene: TRBJ1-4; d_gene: -; v_gene: TRBV4-1; CDR3nt: TGCGCCAGCAGCCAAGCAGGGACAACTAATGAAAAACTGTTTTTT; CDR3aa: CASSQAGTTNEKLFF
abundance: -; j_gene: TRBJ2-1; d_gene: -; v_gene: TRBV12-2; CDR3nt: TGTGCAAGTCGCCCTCCGGACAGACAGATCTACAATGAGCAGTTCTTC; CDR3aa: CASRPPDRQIYNEQFF
abundance: -; j_gene: TRBJ2-5; d_gene: -; v_gene: TRBV29-1; CDR3nt: TGCAGCGTAAAAAGGGGTGGCGGACAAGAGACCCAGTACTTC; CDR3aa: CSVKRGGGQETQYF
abundance: once; j_gene: TRBJ1-2; d_gene: -; v_gene: TRBV9; CDR3nt: TGTGCCAGCAGCGTAGCGCCAGGGTCCAACTATGGCTACACCTTC; CDR3aa: CASSVAPGSNYGYTF
abundance: -; j_gene: TRBJ2-7; d_gene: TRBD1; v_gene: TRBV9; CDR3nt: TGTGCCAGCAGCGCAGGGGGCCTCTACGAGCAGTACTTC; CDR3aa: CASSAGGLYEQYF
abundance: -; j_gene: TRBJ1-2; d_gene: -; v_gene: TRBV7-8; CDR3nt: TGTGCCAGCAGCTTAGGGGGGGCTCAAGAATTC; CDR3aa: CASSLGGAQEF
abundance: -; j_gene: TRBJ2-3; d_gene: TRBD2; v_gene: TRBV5-4; CDR3nt: TGTGCCAGCAGCCTAGCGGGAGTGGGCACAGATACGCAGTATTTT; CDR3aa: CASSLAGVGTDTQYF
abundance: once; j_gene: TRBJ2-7; d_gene: TRBD2; v_gene: TRBV14; CDR3nt: TGTGCCAGCAGCCAAGGGGGGGGACTCCGTTTCATCGAGCAGTACTTC; CDR3aa: CASSQGGGLRFIEQYF